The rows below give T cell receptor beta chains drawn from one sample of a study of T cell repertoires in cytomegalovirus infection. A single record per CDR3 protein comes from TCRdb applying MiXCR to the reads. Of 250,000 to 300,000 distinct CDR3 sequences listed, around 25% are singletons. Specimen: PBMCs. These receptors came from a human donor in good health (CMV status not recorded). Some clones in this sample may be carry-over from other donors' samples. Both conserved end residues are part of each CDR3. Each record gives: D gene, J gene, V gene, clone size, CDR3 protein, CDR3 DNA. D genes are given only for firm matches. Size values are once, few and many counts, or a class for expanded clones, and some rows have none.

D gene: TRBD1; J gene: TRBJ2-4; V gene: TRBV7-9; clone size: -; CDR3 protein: CASSPRRTGGDGIQYF; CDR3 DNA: TGTGCCAGCAGCCCCCGGCGGACAGGTGGAGATGGCATTCAGTACTTC
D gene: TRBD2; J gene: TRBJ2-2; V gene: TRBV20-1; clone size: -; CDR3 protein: CSAYVLRLAGRGNTGELFF; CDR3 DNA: TGCAGTGCCTACGTTCTACGACTAGCGGGTCGAGGTAACACCGGGGAGCTGTTTTTT
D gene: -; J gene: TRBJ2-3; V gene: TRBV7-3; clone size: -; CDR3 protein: CASSLIVGTGADTQYF; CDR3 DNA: TGTGCCAGCAGCTTAATTGTGGGAACCGGGGCAGATACGCAGTATTTT
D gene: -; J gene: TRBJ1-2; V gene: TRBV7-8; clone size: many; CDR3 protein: CASSLGVGGYTF; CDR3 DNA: TGTGCCAGCAGCTTAGGAGTGGGAGGCTACACCTTC
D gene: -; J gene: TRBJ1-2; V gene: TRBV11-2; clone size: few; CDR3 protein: CASSSAGGTYGYTF; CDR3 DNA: TGTGCCAGCAGCTCAGCGGGGGGCACTTATGGCTACACCTTC
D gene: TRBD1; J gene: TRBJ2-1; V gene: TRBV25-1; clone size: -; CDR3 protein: CASIQGGEQFF; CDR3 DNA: TGTGCCAGCATACAGGGGGGCGAGCAGTTCTTC
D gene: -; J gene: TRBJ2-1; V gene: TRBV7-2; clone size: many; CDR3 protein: CASSLSGDEWYNEQFF; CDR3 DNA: TGTGCCAGCAGCTTGTCTGGGGACGAGTGGTACAATGAGCAGTTCTTC
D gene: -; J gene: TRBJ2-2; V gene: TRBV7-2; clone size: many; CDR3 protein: CASSLATFTGELFF; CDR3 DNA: TGTGCCAGCAGCTTAGCGACGTTCACCGGGGAGCTGTTTTTT
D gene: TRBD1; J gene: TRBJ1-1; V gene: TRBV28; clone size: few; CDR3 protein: CASSLSGLRKWTGKDTEAFF; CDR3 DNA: TGTGCCAGCAGTTTAAGCGGCCTGCGAAAGTGGACAGGGAAGGACACTGAAGCTTTCTTT
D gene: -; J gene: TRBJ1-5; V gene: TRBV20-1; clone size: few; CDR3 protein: CSARDEGGGDYSNQPQHF; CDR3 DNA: TGCAGTGCTAGAGATGAAGGGGGGGGGGACTATAGCAATCAGCCCCAGCATTTT
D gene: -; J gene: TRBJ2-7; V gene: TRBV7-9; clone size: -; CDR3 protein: CASSLRRDSSYEQYF; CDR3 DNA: TGTGCCAGCAGCTTAAGGAGGGACAGTTCCTACGAGCAGTACTTC
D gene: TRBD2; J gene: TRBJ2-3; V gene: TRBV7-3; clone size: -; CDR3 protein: CASSLRAGTSGVSTDTQYF; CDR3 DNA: TGTGCCAGCAGCTTAAGGGCCGGGACTAGCGGGGTTAGCACAGATACGCAGTATTTT
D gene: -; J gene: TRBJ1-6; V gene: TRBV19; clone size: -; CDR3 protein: CASSMPSNSPLHF; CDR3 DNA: TGTGCCAGTAGTATGCCCAGTAATTCACCCCTCCACTTT
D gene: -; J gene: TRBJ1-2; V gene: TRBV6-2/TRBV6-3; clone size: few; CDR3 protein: CASSYSGVVGYTF; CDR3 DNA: TGTGCCAGCAGTTACTCGGGTGTTGTTGGCTACACCTTC
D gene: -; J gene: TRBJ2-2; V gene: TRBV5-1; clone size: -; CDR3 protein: CASSLVGDGELFF; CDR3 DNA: TGCGCCAGCAGCTTGGTAGGGGACGGGGAGCTGTTTTTT
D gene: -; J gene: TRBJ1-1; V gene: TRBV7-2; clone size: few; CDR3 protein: CASSSTGIVAFF; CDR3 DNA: TGTGCCAGCAGCTCAACAGGGATTGTAGCTTTCTTT
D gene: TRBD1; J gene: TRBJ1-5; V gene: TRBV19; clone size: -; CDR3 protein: CASIARTGAHQPQHF; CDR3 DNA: TGTGCCAGTATCGCAAGGACAGGTGCTCATCAGCCCCAGCATTTT
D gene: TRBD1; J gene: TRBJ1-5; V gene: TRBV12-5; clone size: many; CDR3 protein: CASWDDRDGNQPQHF; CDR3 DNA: TGTGCTAGTTGGGACGACAGGGACGGCAATCAGCCCCAGCATTTT
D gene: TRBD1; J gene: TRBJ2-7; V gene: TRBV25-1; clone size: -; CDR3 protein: CASSDSAGTGTYEQYF; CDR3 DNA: TGTGCCAGCAGTGACTCGGCCGGGACAGGCACCTACGAGCAGTACTTC
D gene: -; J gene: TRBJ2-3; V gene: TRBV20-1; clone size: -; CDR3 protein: CSARDSLTDTQYF; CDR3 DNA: TGCAGTGCTAGGGACAGCCTCACAGATACGCAGTATTTT
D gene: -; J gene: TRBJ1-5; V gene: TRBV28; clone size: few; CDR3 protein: CASSLSAGSRQPQHF; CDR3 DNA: TGTGCCAGCAGTTTATCGGCAGGGTCCCGTCAGCCCCAGCATTTT
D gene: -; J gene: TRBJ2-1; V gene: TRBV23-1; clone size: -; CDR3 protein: CASSQFPGVYNEQFF; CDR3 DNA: TGCGCCAGCAGTCAATTCCCGGGGGTGTACAATGAGCAGTTCTTC
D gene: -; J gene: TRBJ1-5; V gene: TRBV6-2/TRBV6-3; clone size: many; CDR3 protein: CASRELGINSNQPQHF; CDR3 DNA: TGTGCCAGCAGAGAACTCGGGATCAATAGCAATCAGCCCCAGCATTTT
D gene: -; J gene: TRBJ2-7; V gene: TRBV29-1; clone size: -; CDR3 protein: CSVMGTPSYEQYF; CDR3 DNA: TGCAGCGTAATGGGGACCCCATCCTACGAGCAGTACTTC
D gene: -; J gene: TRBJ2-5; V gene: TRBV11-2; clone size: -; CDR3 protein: CASSTTRNRETQYF; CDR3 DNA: TGTGCCAGCAGCACGACGCGAAACAGGGAGACCCAGTACTTC
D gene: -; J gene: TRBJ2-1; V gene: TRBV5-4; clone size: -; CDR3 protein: CASSTPPATYNEQFF; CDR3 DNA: TGTGCCAGCAGCACACCCCCGGCTACCTACAATGAGCAGTTCTTC
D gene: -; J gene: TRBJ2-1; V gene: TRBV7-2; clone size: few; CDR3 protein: CASSQGVLNEQFF; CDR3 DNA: TGTGCCAGCAGTCAGGGCGTTCTCAATGAGCAGTTCTTC
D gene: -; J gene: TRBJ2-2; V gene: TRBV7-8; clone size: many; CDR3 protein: CASSLKVWNTGELFF; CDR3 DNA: TGTGCCAGCAGCTTAAAGGTTTGGAACACCGGGGAGCTGTTTTTT
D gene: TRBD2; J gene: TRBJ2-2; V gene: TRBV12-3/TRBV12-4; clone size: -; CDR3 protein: CASSPTSGSTGELFF; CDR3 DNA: TGTGCCAGCAGCCCGACTAGCGGGAGTACCGGGGAGCTGTTTTTT
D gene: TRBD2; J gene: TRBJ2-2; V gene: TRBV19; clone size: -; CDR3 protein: CASSRRLAGNTGELFF; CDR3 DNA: TGTGCCAGTAGCAGACGTCTAGCGGGAAACACCGGGGAGCTGTTTTTT
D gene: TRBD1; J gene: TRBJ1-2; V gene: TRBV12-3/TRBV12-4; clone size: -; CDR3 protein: CASSSQGASGYGYTF; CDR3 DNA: TGTGCCAGCAGTTCACAGGGGGCAAGCGGCTATGGCTACACCTTC
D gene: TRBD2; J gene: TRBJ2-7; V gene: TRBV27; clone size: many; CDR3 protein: CASSLSTSGNYEQYF; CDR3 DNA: TGTGCCAGCAGTTTATCTACTAGCGGGAACTACGAGCAGTACTTC
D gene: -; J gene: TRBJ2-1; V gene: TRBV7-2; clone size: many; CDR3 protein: CASSLGTWAAPYNEQFF; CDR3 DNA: TGTGCCAGCAGCTTAGGGACCTGGGCGGCGCCCTACAATGAGCAGTTCTTC
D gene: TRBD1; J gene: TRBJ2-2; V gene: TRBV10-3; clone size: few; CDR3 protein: CAIRDRDTGELFF; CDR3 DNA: TGTGCCATCAGGGACAGGGACACCGGGGAGCTGTTTTTT
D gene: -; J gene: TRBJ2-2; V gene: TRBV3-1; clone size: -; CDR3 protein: CASSQDPPGTTNTGELFF; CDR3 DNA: TGTGCCAGCAGCCAAGATCCTCCCGGGACAACGAACACCGGGGAGCTGTTTTTT
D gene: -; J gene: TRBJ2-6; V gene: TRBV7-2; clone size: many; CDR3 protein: CASSLSAGRGANVLTF; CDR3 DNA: TGTGCCAGCAGCTTATCTGCAGGGCGAGGGGCCAACGTCCTGACTTTC
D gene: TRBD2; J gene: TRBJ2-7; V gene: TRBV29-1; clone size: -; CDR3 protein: CSVAGLAGYEQYF; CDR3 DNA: TGCAGCGTAGCGGGACTAGCGGGGTACGAGCAGTACTTC
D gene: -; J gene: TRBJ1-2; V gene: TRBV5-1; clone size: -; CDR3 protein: CASSLAGENYGYTF; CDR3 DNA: TGCGCCAGCAGCTTGGCCGGGGAGAACTATGGCTACACCTTC
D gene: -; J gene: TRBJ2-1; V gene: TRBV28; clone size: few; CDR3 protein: CASSPPGPYNEQFF; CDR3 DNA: TGTGCCAGCAGTCCCCCCGGACCTTACAATGAGCAGTTCTTC
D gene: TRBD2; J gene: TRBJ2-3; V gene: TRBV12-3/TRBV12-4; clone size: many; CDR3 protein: CASSPGTSGITDTQYF; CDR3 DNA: TGTGCCAGCAGTCCAGGGACTAGCGGAATCACAGATACGCAGTATTTT
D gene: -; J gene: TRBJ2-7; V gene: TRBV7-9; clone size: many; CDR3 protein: CASSLGFRSRRSYEQYF; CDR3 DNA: TGTGCCAGCAGCTTAGGTTTTAGGAGCAGGCGATCCTACGAGCAGTACTTC